This is a list of T cell receptor beta chains from one sample in a study of shared clonotypes between healthy human individuals. Assay: immunoSEQ multiplex PCR; the TCRdb copy retains only in-frame clones and omits some. The sample gives fewer than 550,000 clones, 75% to 80% of which show up once; around an eighth is in the top ten. Sequences were obtained from PBMCs. Receptor source: a woman aged 40 to 49 in good health. Some clones in this sample may be carry-over from other donors' samples. Each CDR3 is given without its conserved first and last residue. Each record gives: CDR3 length, V gene, D gene, J gene, CDR3 protein. D genes are given only for firm matches.

14	TRBV11-3	TRBD2	TRBJ2-1	ASSLGTAGGYREQF
12	TRBV19	.	TRBJ1-5	ASSLQGRGQPQH
13	TRBV5-1	TRBD2	TRBJ2-2	ASSLRLAGDGELF
12	TRBV5-1	.	TRBJ2-1	ASDAWGERNEQF
14	TRBV10-3	TRBD2	TRBJ2-5	AISGLAGGGQETQY
12	TRBV19	TRBD1	TRBJ1-2	ASTETGTGGGYT
12	TRBV7-3	.	TRBJ2-7	ASSPGVENYEQY
14	TRBV10-3	.	TRBJ2-3	AISESSQASTDTQY
15	TRBV5-1	TRBD2	TRBJ2-3	ASSLTVQAGGGYTQY
12	TRBV7-2	.	TRBJ2-1	ASSLDLRGDEQF
13	TRBV15	TRBD2	TRBJ2-1	ATSSWASGRTEQF
12	TRBV7-2	.	TRBJ2-5	ASSSDSLLGTQY
11	TRBV9	TRBD1	TRBJ1-5	ASGQGAGQPQH
11	TRBV9	.	TRBJ1-4	ASSVGLNEKLF
13	TRBV30	.	TRBJ1-1	AWSVWAGYSPEAF
14	TRBV7-9	.	TRBJ1-3	ASRNLDSDSGNTIY
12	TRBV28	TRBD1	TRBJ2-1	ATRGPSSYNEQF
12	TRBV27	.	TRBJ2-1	ASSNVGSYNEQF
12	TRBV18	.	TRBJ1-2	ASSPPSSNYGYT
12	TRBV5-1	.	.	ASSLGGSGYEQY
14	TRBV7-2	.	TRBJ1-4	ASSLVPARTNEKLF
13	TRBV27	.	TRBJ2-3	ASRVSVLGTDTQY
12	TRBV29-1	TRBD1	TRBJ2-5	SVEGPGGSETQY
12	TRBV5-1	.	TRBJ1-2	ASRQGLDLYGYT
14	TRBV5-4	.	TRBJ2-2	ASSLWYGSDTGELF
12	TRBV28	.	TRBJ1-2	ASRDPNFPSGYT
10	TRBV29-1	.	TRBJ2-5	SVDSNQETQY
14	TRBV7-2	TRBD2	TRBJ2-7	ASSPSGTSVYYEQY
12	TRBV5-1	.	TRBJ2-3	ASIGGTSTDTQY
13	TRBV7-2	TRBD2	TRBJ2-3	ASSLAGGPTDTQY
10	TRBV10-1	.	TRBJ1-2	ASSDRDYGYT
12	TRBV10-1	TRBD2	TRBJ2-3	ASSASGGTDTQY
14	TRBV11-2	.	TRBJ1-4	ASSRRGVATNEKLF
15	TRBV11-2	TRBD2	TRBJ2-2	ASSFSIQREGTGELF
12	TRBV10-3	.	TRBJ2-3	AITTGASTDTQY
12	TRBV6-1	.	TRBJ1-5	ASSERTANQPQH
14	TRBV5-1	TRBD2	TRBJ2-7	ASSPGAGTSGISQY
13	TRBV15	.	TRBJ2-7	ATSPRVGGPYEQY
15	TRBV11-3	TRBD1	TRBJ2-2	ASNPGGTGGDTGELF
14	TRBV4-1	TRBD1	TRBJ2-5	ASSQPRGTGRETQY
11	TRBV30	.	TRBJ2-1	AWTKGRYNEQF
14	TRBV15	TRBD2	TRBJ2-1	ATSRDRSGTRNEQF
12	TRBV7-8	.	TRBJ2-2	ASSSRDPTGELF
12	TRBV9	.	TRBJ2-1	ASSVSGSYNEQF
10	TRBV9	.	TRBJ1-1	ASSVQNTEAF
12	TRBV2	.	TRBJ2-2	ASTKQGNTGELF
14	TRBV29-1	.	TRBJ2-6	SVDNAGDSGANVLT